This T cell receptor beta chain was recorded in a study of CD4+ T cells in melanoma (dated by TCRdb to 2021 to 2024). In the study overall: The study investigated neoantigen-specific CD4+ T cells in human melanoma. Results and caveats for the whole study, not just this receptor: The report described a correlation between neoantigen-specific CD4+ T cells and the function of CD8+ T cells, macrophages and B cells. Diverse differentiation states were reported to be shown by neoantigen-specific CD4+ T cells in melanoma.

The donors were people with melanoma. The library was obtained by the immunoSEQ multiplex PCR assay. The table comes from immuneACCESS by way of TCRdb, which keeps in-frame sequences with V and J called. Part of the clones is missing from these tables; in studies checked, under half for an unresolved V gene and the rest for unknown reasons. In all, the sample holds under 8,000 clones, and around 70% of those were seen once. About 32% of the sample belongs to the ten largest clones. In regard to this clone: The clone's antigen remains unknown. The sample holds no much larger clone one base away, and base qualities are not on file.

CDR1 and CDR2 are read off the germline V gene (reference sequence) as MNHEY and SMNVEV. V and J are truncated by 2 bases and 6 bases respectively, leaving an intervening sequence of 23 bases. From the cysteine up to the phenylalanine, the CDR3 has a length of 18 residues. The kept DNA is CDR3 alone, 54 bases in frame from the first base. The rearranged chain carries TRBV27 and TRBJ2-1; the D gene could be TRBD1 or TRBD2, each one agreeing over 5 bases. Sequencing was carried out using cells from a culture (not recorded whether cultured in vitro). This clonotype was obtained from a human donor with melanoma. The CDR3 here reads CASSLLFGTVVGGNEQFF. The nucleotides are TGTGCCAGCAGTTTACTGTTCGGGACCGTGGTGGGTGGCAATGAGCAGTTCTTC.